The 18 T cell receptor beta chains below all came from one sample that was sequenced in a study of T cells expressing NK-cell markers. TCRdb reprocessed the 5' RACE reads; each CDR3 protein has one entry and no DNA is given. The clone table shows about 550,000 distinct CDR3 sequences, with the ten largest holding 3% to 4.5%. The sequencing sample was made of blood T cells: a sorted CD56 or NKG2C T cell subset, CD4+ or CD8+ T cells, or bulk PBMC T cells (not recorded which). Every receptor here comes from a young man in good health.

V is TRBV11-1 and J is TRBJ2-1; the TCRdb D gene call, TRBD1, has no DNA to confirm it. Germline V CDR1 and CDR2: SGHAT, FQDESV (reference sequence). The CDR3 loop spans 17 amino acids. The CDR3 sequence: CASSPRLGQGARFEQFF.

J is TRBJ2-5 and V is TRBV12-3 or TRBV12-4; TCRdb lists TRBD1, though no DNA is available to test this call. This CDR3 is 13 amino acids long. This CDR3 is CASTHRGLGTQYF.

CDR3 protein: CASSIAKGRYTEAFF. The chain links TRBV19 to TRBJ1-1. The CDR3 consists of 15 residues. Germline V gives CDR1 LNHDA, CDR2 SQIVND (reference sequence).

This chain's CDR3 is CASRTGITEAFF. The rearrangement joins TRBV12-3 or TRBV12-4 to TRBJ1-1; the TRBD1 assignment by TCRdb is unverifiable without DNA. The CDR3 length is 12 residues.

The chain uses TRBV2 and TRBJ1-5; the TRBD1 assignment by TCRdb is unverifiable without DNA. CDR1 and CDR2 (germline): SNHLY, FYNNEI. This CDR3 has 21 residues. The CDR3 sequence is CASGGIRQGGAGWVSNQPQHF.

The chain couples TRBV12-3 or TRBV12-4 to TRBJ2-5; TCRdb reports TRBD1, a call that lacks DNA to check it against. The CDR3 covers 14 residues. The CDR3 here is CASSFTGGPETQYF.

The V and J genes are TRBV27 and TRBJ1-1; TCRdb's D call, TRBD1, is unchecked because there is no DNA. The CDR3 sequence is 16 residues long. Germline V gene data show CDR1 as MNHEY and CDR2 as SMNVEV (reference sequence). The CDR3 protein is CASRRLAGGGLTEAFF.

The chain employs TRBV4-2 and TRBJ2-7. Looked up from germline, CDR1 is LGHNA and CDR2 is YNFKEQ. The length of the CDR3 is 17 residues. The chain's CDR3 is CASSQDARVKEAYEQYF.

This chain uses TRBV3-1 with TRBJ2-1; TCRdb calls TRBD2, which cannot be checked without DNA. The CDR3 loop spans 19 amino acids. Germline-derived CDR1 and CDR2 are LGHDT and YNNKEL (reference sequence). CDR3 region: CASSLELAGEFGVYNEQFF.

The chain combines TRBV29-1 with TRBJ2-5; the D gene TCRdb calls, TRBD2, cannot be checked with no DNA. Germline V gene data show CDR1 as SQVTM and CDR2 as ANQGSEA. The CDR3 is 16 amino acids. The CDR3 here is CSVGGVGTRKGGTQYF.

The chain combines TRBV19 with TRBJ2-1. Looked up from germline, CDR1 is LNHDA and CDR2 is SQIVND (reference sequence). The CDR3 extends over 15 amino acids. The CDR3 reads CASSTSGRTYNEQFF. The variable domain in full, with the rest retrieved from reference TRBV19 and TRBJ2-1, is DGGITQSPKYLFRKEGQNVTLSCEQNLNHDAMYWYRQDPGQGLRLIYYSQIVNDFQKGDIAEGYSVSREKKESFPLTVTSAQKNPTAFYLCASSTSGRTYNEQFFGPGTRLTVL.

This sequence joins TRBV20-1 and TRBJ1-5; the TRBD1 assignment by TCRdb is unverifiable without DNA. CDR3 length: 13 amino acids. Per germline, CDR1 DFQATT and CDR2 SNEGSKA (reference sequence). The CDR3 here is CSASRGADQPQHF.

The chain joins TRBV7-9 to TRBJ2-7; TCRdb returns TRBD2, unconfirmable since there is no DNA. This CDR3 region has 14 residues. Germline V gene data show CDR1 as SEHNR and CDR2 as FQNEAQ (reference sequence). The CDR3 region is CASSPVLAVYEQYF.

The chain employs TRBV20-1 and TRBJ2-5; the D call from TCRdb, TRBD1, cannot be confirmed without DNA. The germline gives CDR1 DFQATT, CDR2 SNEGSKA (reference sequence). CDR3 length: 14 amino acids. The CDR3 sequence: CSLRGYPALETQYF.

V usage is TRBV10-1 and J usage is TRBJ2-1. CDR3 size: 15 residues. The germline CDR1 and CDR2 sequences are WNHNN and SYGVQD (reference sequence). CDR3 loop: CASSESRMGSNEQFF.

The chain uses TRBV10-3 and TRBJ2-7; TCRdb picks TRBD2, but there is no DNA to check that call. Germline assignment: CDR1 ENHRY and CDR2 SYGVKD. The CDR3 length is 16 residues. The CDR3: CAISERLLAGTYEQYF.

J is TRBJ2-5 and V is TRBV5-1; absent DNA, TCRdb's TRBD1 call cannot be checked. This CDR3 contains 12 residues. Germline values: CDR1 SGHRS, CDR2 YFSETQ. The CDR3: CASSRDSQTQYF.

The chain uses TRBV7-3 and TRBJ2-1; TCRdb reports TRBD1, a call that lacks DNA to check it against. The CDR3 length is 17 residues. From germline, CDR1 is SGHTA and CDR2 FQGTGA. CDR3 region: CASSLGFRDSSYNEQFF.